This entry is about one T cell receptor beta chain. Original methodology: Reference gene primer amplification gave nucleated cell count estimates. The protocol was immunoSEQ multiplex PCR, while the TCRdb copy is restricted to in-frame clones and leaves out a portion. The V and J calls and clone size were taken over from that table, and D and trimming were inferred from the DNA. The profile shows hundreds of thousands of clones, about 85% of them singletons. This specimen belongs to a study of blood T cell repertoires in COVID-19. The germline CDR1 and CDR2 sequences are MNHEY and SMNVEV (reference sequence). The CDR3 spans 12 residues. V was clipped by 9 bases and J by 6 bases, with 14 bases between them.

The TCR was taken from a woman in her late teens or twenties with acute or convalescent COVID-19. The chain recombines TRBV27 with TRBJ1-2, with a weak D call TRBD1 (5 bases). Sequenced material: peripheral blood. DNA of the CDR3: TGTGCCAGGCCGGGGGTCTCTAATGGCTACACCTTC. It encodes CARPGVSNGYTF.